The 22 T cell receptor beta chains below all came from one sample that was sequenced in a study of T cells expressing NK-cell markers. TCRdb re-called the 5' RACE reads and shows each CDR3 protein once, DNA omitted. Recorded for this sample: 500,000 to 600,000 distinct CDR3 sequences. The sequenced sample consisted of blood T cells: a sorted CD56 or NKG2C T cell subset, CD4+ or CD8+ T cells, or bulk PBMC T cells (not recorded which). These receptors all stem from a man younger than 35 in good health.

The chain combines TRBV19 with TRBJ2-1; the D gene TCRdb calls, TRBD2, cannot be checked with no DNA. The CDR3 is 15 residues long. Per the germline V gene, CDR1 is LNHDA and CDR2 is SQIVND (reference sequence). CDR3 region: CASSRAAGAPNEQFF. The whole variable domain, filled in from reference TRBV19 and TRBJ2-1, reads DGGITQSPKYLFRKEGQNVTLSCEQNLNHDAMYWYRQDPGQGLRLIYYSQIVNDFQKGDIAEGYSVSREKKESFPLTVTSAQKNPTAFYLCASSRAAGAPNEQFFGPGTRLTVL.

This chain uses TRBV5-5 with TRBJ2-1; TCRdb's D call, TRBD1, is unchecked because there is no DNA. This CDR3 region has 18 residues. Germline V lookup: CDR1 SGHKS, CDR2 YYEKEE (reference sequence). This CDR3 is CASSRTGGPSTSYNEQFF.

The chain recombines TRBV9 with TRBJ2-1; checking the TCRdb D call of TRBD2 is not possible without DNA. From germline, CDR1 is SGDLS and CDR2 YYNGEE. The CDR3 is 14 residues long. The CDR3: CASNRDSAYNEQFF.

J is TRBJ2-7 and V is TRBV2; there is no DNA to check the TCRdb D call of TRBD2. CDR3 length equals 13 residues. CDR1 is SNHLY, CDR2 FYNNEI, per germline. The CDR3 is CASSVGPLGEQYF. Using reference TRBV2 and TRBJ2-7 for the parts outside the CDR3, the full variable domain is EPEVTQTPSHQVTQMGQEVILRCVPISNHLYFYWYRQILGQKVEFLVSFYNNEISEKSEIFDDQFSVERPDGSNFTLKIRSTKLEDSAMYFCASSVGPLGEQYFGPGTRLTVT.

The J gene is TRBJ1-1, the V gene TRBV29-1; TCRdb lists TRBD1, though no DNA is available to test this call. The CDR3 totals 15 residues. The germline gives CDR1 SQVTM, CDR2 ANQGSEA. This CDR3 is CSVASTGGLNTEAFF.

The genes are TRBV30 and TRBJ1-4. CDR1 and CDR2 from the germline V gene are GTSNPN and SVGIG (reference sequence). This CDR3 region has 16 residues. This CDR3 is CAWRPRSGTTNEKLFF. Filled out from reference TRBV30 and TRBJ1-4, the complete variable domain reads SQTIHQWPATLVQPVGSPLSLECTVEGTSNPNLYWYRQAAGRGLQLLFYSVGIGQISSEVPQNLSASRPQDRQFILSSKKLLLSDSGFYLCAWRPRSGTTNEKLFFGSGTQLSVL.

The chain has TRBV4-3 and TRBJ2-7; TCRdb calls TRBD2, which cannot be checked without DNA. Germline lookup yields CDR1 LGHNA and CDR2 YSLEER. CDR3 length equals 18 residues. CDR3 sequence: CASSQDGTSGSEEYEQYF.

The rearrangement links TRBV3-1 to TRBJ2-1. The germline V gene has CDR1 LGHDT and CDR2 YNNKEL (reference sequence). CDR3 length: 14 amino acids. The CDR3 sequence is CASEGKNSYNEQFF.

This chain uses TRBV12-3 or TRBV12-4 with TRBJ2-5. This CDR3 is 14 amino acids long. The CDR3 sequence is CASSFSAAFETQYF.

This chain links TRBV27 with TRBJ2-3. Germline CDR1 is MNHEY and CDR2 is SMNVEV (reference sequence). The CDR3 extends over 13 amino acids. This CDR3 is CASSPERTDTQYF.

This chain joins TRBV30 and TRBJ1-1; lacking DNA, the TRBD1 call made by TCRdb goes unchecked. The CDR3 covers 13 residues. Germline loops: CDR1 GTSNPN, CDR2 SVGIG (reference sequence). The CDR3 is CAWSVGPNTEAFF.

The chain joins TRBV5-1 to TRBJ2-3; TCRdb proposes TRBD1, but this gene call is untestable without DNA. Germline V CDR1 and CDR2: SGHRS, YFSETQ. The CDR3 sequence is 15 residues long. CDR3 region: CASSRVQGSTDTQYF.

The rearrangement uses TRBV7-8 and TRBJ2-4; TCRdb's D gene call, TRBD1, goes unchecked for lack of DNA. The length of the CDR3 is 13 residues. Germline CDR1 is SGHVS and CDR2 is FQNEAQ. The CDR3 loop reads CASSPPGTHIQYF.

The J gene is TRBJ2-2, the V gene TRBV12-3 or TRBV12-4. This CDR3 is 13 amino acids long. CDR3 residues: CASSFAVIRELFF.

This chain joins TRBV7-8 and TRBJ1-6; the D call of TRBD1 rests on TCRdb alone, since no DNA is present to check it. CDR1 SGHVS and CDR2 FQNEAQ come from the germline V gene. There are 13 residues in the CDR3. The CDR3 is CASSRPGNSPLHF.

This chain links TRBV27 with TRBJ2-2; TCRdb's D call, TRBD2, is unchecked because there is no DNA. This CDR3 comprises 19 residues. Germline-derived CDR1 and CDR2 are MNHEY and SMNVEV (reference sequence). CDR3 amino acids: CASSPYFSFAGAGAGELFF.

The rearrangement joins TRBV18 to TRBJ2-1; the D gene TCRdb calls, TRBD2, cannot be checked with no DNA. The CDR3 consists of 15 residues. Per germline, CDR1 KGHSH and CDR2 LQKENI. The CDR3 region is CASSSGAGGLGEQFF.

V gene TRBV14 combines with J gene TRBJ2-1. The germline V gene has CDR1 SGHDN and CDR2 FVKESK. The CDR3 runs to 11 residues. The CDR3 is CASSITNEQFF.

The chain recombines TRBV30 with TRBJ2-2; there is no DNA to check the TCRdb D call of TRBD2. Germline V gives CDR1 GTSNPN, CDR2 SVGIG (reference sequence). The CDR3 consists of 15 residues. The CDR3 loop is CAWRVAGLRTGELFF.

V usage is TRBV5-1 and J usage is TRBJ2-3. The CDR3 runs to 15 residues. Germline-derived CDR1 and CDR2 are SGHRS and YFSETQ. The CDR3 loop is CASSLRGERTDTQYF. Drawing the rest from reference TRBV5-1 and TRBJ2-3, the complete variable domain is KAGVTQTPRYLIKTRGQQVTLSCSPISGHRSVSWYQQTPGQGLQFLFEYFSETQRNKGNFPGRFSGRQFSNSRSEMNVSTLELGDSALYLCASSLRGERTDTQYFGPGTRLTVL.

V is TRBV12-3 or TRBV12-4 and J is TRBJ2-7; TCRdb picks TRBD1, but there is no DNA to check that call. The CDR3 sequence is 13 residues long. Here the CDR3 reads CASRPTGVYGQYF.

The chain uses TRBV20-1 and TRBJ1-6. Looked up from germline, CDR1 is DFQATT and CDR2 is SNEGSKA (reference sequence). This CDR3 is 16 amino acids long. The chain's CDR3 is CSARVSGEGSNSPLHF.